The rows below give T cell receptor beta chains drawn from one sample of a study of blood T cell repertoires in COVID-19. Assay used: immunoSEQ multiplex PCR; TCRdb lists only in-frame clones, some missing. The top ten hold 17% of the sample, which has 150,000 to 200,000 clones, around 73% seen once. Sequenced sample: PBMCs or T cells enriched from blood (not recorded which). Receptor source: a woman between 50 and 59 years old who had recovered from COVID-19. The CDR3 runs from the conserved cysteine through the conserved F or W. D genes are given only for firm matches. Clone size appears in some rows only: once, few, many, or a class for an expanded clone.

j_call d_call clone_size v_call cdr3_aa cdr3_nt
TRBJ1-2 TRBD1 - TRBV28 CASSLGTANYGYTF TGTGCCAGCAGTTTAGGGACAGCAAACTATGGCTACACCTTC
TRBJ1-1 - - TRBV28 CASSDTEAFF TGTGCCAGCAGCGACACTGAAGCTTTCTTT
TRBJ2-3 - - TRBV7-3 CASSLGSAADTQYF TGTGCCAGCAGCTTAGGTTCCGCGGCAGATACGCAGTATTTT
TRBJ2-3 TRBD2 - TRBV12-5 CASGSGRRSDTQYF TGTGCTAGTGGAAGCGGGAGACGGTCAGATACGCAGTATTTT
TRBJ2-3 - - TRBV14 CASSQDLRDTQYF TGTGCCAGCAGCCAAGACCTACGGGATACGCAGTATTTT
TRBJ1-3 TRBD1 - TRBV5-1 CASSSGQGAGGNTIYF TGCGCCAGCAGCTCCGGACAGGGGGCGGGAGGAAACACCATATATTTT
TRBJ1-5 - - TRBV7-9 CASSHGQFGSNQPQHF TGTGCCAGCAGCCACGGACAGTTCGGAAGCAATCAGCCCCAGCATTTT
TRBJ2-5 TRBD2 - TRBV10-3 CAIRAGTSGRETQYF TGTGCCATCAGGGCGGGGACTAGCGGGAGAGAGACCCAGTACTTC
TRBJ2-1 - few TRBV7-6 CASSSGGDRFNEQFF TGTGCCAGCAGCTCAGGTGGTGACAGATTCAATGAGCAGTTCTTC
TRBJ1-5 - - TRBV2 CASSAGDGDQPQHF TGTGCCAGCAGTGCAGGGGATGGGGATCAGCCCCAGCATTTT
TRBJ2-7 TRBD2 - TRBV6-5 CASRTSGYYEQYF TGTGCCAGCAGGACTAGCGGGTACTACGAGCAGTACTTC
TRBJ2-7 TRBD1 many TRBV28 CASSFRTGRSSSYEQYF TGTGCCAGCAGTTTTCGGACAGGCCGATCTTCCTCCTACGAGCAGTACTTC
TRBJ2-3 TRBD1 - TRBV18 CASSSRTGALSSTDTQYF TGTGCCAGCTCATCCCGGACAGGGGCGCTGTCTAGCACAGATACGCAGTATTTT
TRBJ1-4 TRBD1 - TRBV5-1 CASSLSGTGANEKLFF TGCGCCAGCAGCTTGTCCGGGACAGGGGCTAATGAAAAACTGTTTTTT
TRBJ2-3 TRBD2 - TRBV11-3 CASSLETAGGPHTQYF TGTGCCAGCAGCTTAGAGACGGCGGGAGGGCCCCATACGCAGTATTTT
TRBJ2-3 - - TRBV7-8 CASSPSRNSPSTDTQYF TGTGCCAGCAGCCCATCCAGGAACTCACCCAGCACAGATACGCAGTATTTT
TRBJ1-3 - once TRBV2 CASNLDSGNTIYF TGTGCCAGCAACCTAGACTCTGGAAACACCATATATTTT
TRBJ2-1 TRBD2 - TRBV5-1 CASSQQLAGASAEQFF TGCGCCAGCAGCCAACAACTAGCGGGAGCATCGGCTGAGCAGTTCTTC
TRBJ2-3 TRBD2 - TRBV6-5 CATKAGGGRTDTQYF TGTGCCACCAAGGCGGGGGGCGGCAGGACAGATACGCAGTATTTT
TRBJ2-4 TRBD1 - TRBV5-6 CASSFVRQGSNIQYF TGTGCCAGCAGCTTCGTTCGACAGGGCAGCAACATTCAGTACTTC
TRBJ1-5 TRBD1 - TRBV5-6 CASSSWGTGGWPQHF TGTGCCAGCAGCTCGTGGGGGACAGGGGGATGGCCCCAGCATTTT
TRBJ2-7 TRBD1 - TRBV10-2 CASKRTRVRDRAFYEQYF TGCGCCAGCAAACGTACTAGAGTCCGGGACAGGGCCTTCTACGAGCAGTACTTC
TRBJ2-7 TRBD2 - TRBV7-2 CASSKGGLAGGYEQYF TGTGCCAGCAGCAAGGGGGGACTAGCGGGAGGTTACGAGCAGTACTTC
TRBJ1-6 TRBD1 - TRBV28 CASTTTLQGSGSPLHF TGTGCCAGCACCACAACCCTACAGGGGTCCGGTTCACCCCTCCACTTT
TRBJ1-4 TRBD1 - TRBV6-1 CASSEAGTGKATNEKLFF TGTGCCAGCAGTGAAGCGGGGACAGGGAAAGCAACTAATGAAAAACTGTTTTTT
TRBJ1-4 - - TRBV9 CASSVGARVDEKLFF TGTGCCAGCAGCGTAGGAGCCAGGGTGGACGAAAAACTGTTTTTT
TRBJ2-7 TRBD2 - TRBV11-2 CASSGTSGPYEQYF TGTGCCAGCAGCGGGACTAGCGGTCCCTACGAGCAGTACTTC
TRBJ2-3 TRBD2 - TRBV9 CASSVALAGVGNTDTQYF TGTGCCAGCAGCGTAGCACTAGCGGGAGTCGGAAACACAGATACGCAGTATTTT
TRBJ2-1 - - TRBV19 CASSIGLAGSDEQFF TGTGCCAGTAGTATTGGTTTGGCCGGGTCGGATGAGCAGTTCTTC
TRBJ2-7 TRBD2 once TRBV30 CAWRPAGLIYEQYF TGTGCCTGGAGGCCAGCGGGATTGATCTACGAGCAGTACTTC
TRBJ1-2 - - TRBV29-1 CSVTGGNDYGYTF TGCAGCGTGACGGGGGGAAACGACTATGGCTACACCTTC
TRBJ1-1 - - TRBV14 CASSSYRLNTEAFF TGTGCCAGCAGCAGTTACAGGTTGAACACTGAAGCTTTCTTT
TRBJ2-5 TRBD1 - TRBV2 CASGGGQGWGTQYF TGTGCCAGCGGAGGAGGACAGGGATGGGGGACCCAGTACTTC
TRBJ1-6 - - TRBV4-2 CASSQDLTRNGSPLHF TGTGCCAGCAGCCAAGATCTCACGAGAAACGGTTCACCCCTCCACTTT
TRBJ2-3 TRBD2 - TRBV3-1/TRBV3-2 CASSQESGGRGDTQYF TGTGCCAGCAGCCAAGAATCGGGAGGACGGGGAGATACGCAGTATTTT
TRBJ1-2 - once TRBV7-8 CASSSMGADHYGYTF TGTGCCAGCAGCTCGATGGGGGCAGATCACTATGGCTACACCTTC
TRBJ2-7 - - TRBV7-2 CASSYGLHYEQYF TGTGCCAGCAGCTACGGACTCCACTACGAGCAGTACTTC
TRBJ1-2 - - TRBV29-1 CSVEERQTIYGYTF TGCAGCGTTGAAGAACGGCAGACAATCTATGGCTACACCTTC
TRBJ2-7 TRBD2 - TRBV6-1 CASRTSGTEEQYF TGTGCCAGCAGGACTAGCGGGACGGAGGAGCAGTACTTC
TRBJ2-1 - few TRBV7-9 CASSLASGSTHEQFF TGTGCCAGCAGCTTAGCGTCCGGGAGCACTCATGAGCAGTTCTTC
TRBJ2-7 - - TRBV18 CASSPSQGNAHEQYF TGTGCCAGCTCACCAAGCCAGGGGAACGCACACGAGCAGTACTTC